The present TCR beta chain was sequenced within a study of blood T cell repertoires in COVID-19. Study summary: Material from acute and convalescent COVID-19 was sourced from the United States, Italy and Spain. The cDNA or gDNA used as material had been derived from T cells, B-cell-depleted T cells, or PBMCs.

In the study's own analysis: From reference gene primer amplification, estimates of nucleated cell counts were derived. Sequencing used immunoSEQ multiplex PCR; TCRdb keeps in-frame clones, though not all of them. D and trimming were read from the DNA, whereas the V and J calls and clone size are those reported in that table. The data contain 150,000 to 200,000 clones, around 80% of them singletons. Germline V CDR1 and CDR2: LNHDA, SQIVND (reference sequence). V was clipped by 10 bases and J by 5 bases; unmatched bases: 5. This CDR3 contains 13 residues. Patients at the Seattle site were enrolled during active infection and followed longitudinally.

The genes are TRBV19 and TRBJ2-5; 12 bases fit TRBD2. The clonotype comes from a woman aged 55-70 years with COVID-19, enrolled during active disease. Sequencing input: peripheral blood. Here the CDR3 DNA reads TGTGCCACCAGACTAGCGGGAGTGGAGACCCAGTACTTC. Translating it yields CATRLAGVETQYF.